One sample yielded the 13 T cell receptor beta chains listed below, sequenced in a study of identical twins. TCRdb re-called the 5' RACE reads with MiXCR, one entry per CDR3 protein. Of about 810,000 distinct CDR3 sequences in the sample, around 12% were seen once. This sample also belongs to another study, concerning yellow fever vaccine responses in identical twins.

What was sequenced was PBMCs. The receptors stem from a woman between 18 and 29 years old in good health.

A few counts support this clonotype. In DNA, the CDR3 is TGTGCCAGCAGTTTAAGGGTTAGCGGGACCCGGGGCGAGCAGTACTTC. Translation gives CASSLRVSGTRGEQYF. This chain joins TRBV27 and TRBJ2-7; TRBD2 matches 8 bases. Trimming took 2 bases from V and 6 from J; bases not matched to a gene: 12. The CDR3 has 16 residues. Germline lookup yields CDR1 MNHEY and CDR2 SMNVEV (reference sequence).

This clonotype showed up just a few times. The chain employs TRBV12-5 and TRBJ1-1; D gene ambiguous. From germline, CDR1 is LGHNT and CDR2 FRNRAP. V was shortened by 2 bases and J by 3 bases, with 7 bases between the two germline ends. The CDR3 spans 13 residues. CDR3 residues: CASGLYPDTEAFF. The CDR3 DNA reads as TGTGCTAGTGGTTTGTATCCGGACACTGAAGCTTTCTTT.

This clonotype showed up just a few times. The chain joins TRBV7-9 to TRBJ2-1, with TRBD1 matching over 11 bases. Germline V gene lookup returns CDR1 SEHNR and CDR2 FQNEAQ (reference sequence). The V gene end was trimmed by 5 bases and the J gene end by 9 bases; junction bases not matched to a gene: 9. The CDR3 loop spans 15 amino acids. CDR3 protein: CASSPSGTGGGEQFF. The CDR3 nucleotides read TGTGCCAGCAGCCCCTCCGGGACAGGGGGGGGTGAGCAGTTCTTC.

There are a few counts of this clonotype. This rearrangement joins TRBV29-1 to TRBJ2-1, with 11 bases fitting TRBD2. This CDR3 is 14 amino acids long. CDR1 is SQVTM, CDR2 ANQGSEA, per germline. J lost 7 bases, V lost 3 bases, and 5 bases had no gene match. DNA of the CDR3: TGCAGCGTTGATATAGCGGGAGGGCCAAATGAGCAGTTCTTC. Protein: CSVDIAGGPNEQFF.

Many counts were recorded for this clonotype. The CDR3, as DNA: TGTGCCAGCAGCCCCAGGGGGGGACAGAGTAAGAACACCGGGGAGCTGTTTTTT. Translating gives CASSPRGGQSKNTGELFF. The chain employs TRBV11-2 and TRBJ2-2; TRBD1 or TRBD2 may be the D gene (7 bases each). The germline gives CDR1 SGHAT, CDR2 FQNNGV. There are 18 residues in the CDR3. V was clipped by 5 bases and J by 1 base, with 20 bases between them.

The V and J genes are TRBV28 and TRBJ2-2; no firm D call. With 3 bases removed from V and 8 bases from J, the gap between germline ends came to 7 bases. This CDR3 is built from 12 residues. Germline V gene sequence: CDR1 MDHEN, CDR2 SYDVKM. CDR3 DNA sequence: TGTGCCAGCAGTTTGTTTTCAGGGGAGCTGTTTTTT. It specifies CASSLFSGELFF. Drawing the rest from reference TRBV28 and TRBJ2-2, the complete variable domain is DVKVTQSSRYLVKRTGEKVFLECVQDMDHENMFWYRQDPGLGLRLIYFSYDVKMKEKGDIPEGYSVSREKKERFSLILESASTNQTSMYLCASSLFSGELFFGEGSRLTVL.

V and J are TRBV27 and TRBJ1-1, with D unresolved. Trimming stripped 3 bases from V and 1 base from J, with 9 bases between. The CDR3 has 14 residues. CDR1 is MNHEY, CDR2 SMNVEV, per germline (reference sequence). Here the CDR3 reads CASSFLAENTEAFF. The CDR3 DNA sequence: TGTGCCAGCAGTTTTCTGGCGGAGAACACTGAAGCTTTCTTT.

The chain is built from TRBV29-1 and TRBJ2-5, with 9 nucleotides matching TRBD1. After removal of 2 bases from V and 7 bases from J, the junction contained 8 bases not matched to a gene. This CDR3 has 14 amino acids. Germline V gene lookup returns CDR1 SQVTM and CDR2 ANQGSEA. CDR3 in amino acids: CSVERGTGMGTQYF. CDR3 nucleotides: TGCAGCGTTGAACGGGGGACAGGGATGGGGACCCAGTACTTC.

This clonotype has more than one count but fewer than ten. CDR3 in amino acids: CASSSGGTRNTGELFF. The CDR3, as DNA: TGCGCCAGCAGCTCTGGCGGGACGCGGAACACCGGGGAGCTGTTTTTT. The chain carries TRBV5-1 and TRBJ2-2; possible D gene TRBD2, 6 bases. Germline CDR1 is SGHRS and CDR2 is YFSETQ. The CDR3 sequence is 16 residues long. V shed 3 bases and J shed 1 base, with 13 bases lying between them.

This chain links TRBV2 with TRBJ2-1; TRBD2 aligns across 10 bases. Germline V gene sequence: CDR1 SNHLY, CDR2 FYNNEI. This CDR3 contains 15 residues. Trimming at V came to 8 bases and at J to 3 bases, leaving 7 bases not matched to a gene. The CDR3 loop is CASENGLAVYNEQFF. DNA of the CDR3: TGTGCCAGCGAGAATGGACTAGCGGTCTACAATGAGCAGTTCTTC. The full variable domain, in which reference TRBV2 and TRBJ2-1 provide the parts outside the CDR3, is EPEVTQTPSHQVTQMGQEVILRCVPISNHLYFYWYRQILGQKVEFLVSFYNNEISEKSEIFDDQFSVERPDGSNFTLKIRSTKLEDSAMYFCASENGLAVYNEQFFGPGTRLTVL.

V usage is TRBV18 and J usage is TRBJ2-3; D uncertain. Germline assignment: CDR1 KGHSH and CDR2 LQKENI. CDR3 length: 13 residues. V lost 0 bases and J 5 bases, leaving 6 bases between the germline ends. Here the CDR3 DNA reads TGTGCCAGCTCACCACCAAATCTAGATACGCAGTATTTT. Encoded protein: CASSPPNLDTQYF.

The rearrangement uses TRBV7-8 and TRBJ2-1, with D possibly being TRBD2 (5 bases). Germline values: CDR1 SGHVS, CDR2 FQNEAQ. This CDR3 is built from 15 residues. The V and J ends lost 5 bases and 7 bases respectively, with 18 bases between them. The CDR3 region is CASSHTRSRGNEQFF. CDR3 in DNA: TGTGCCAGCAGCCACACTAGAAGCAGAGGAAATGAGCAGTTCTTC.

With respect to this clonotype: This CDR3 is missing its conserved last phenylalanine or tryptophan, likely due to a read error. The DNA is omitted, as the CDR3 cannot be located on it reliably, and the CDR3 follows TCRdb's listing. The rearrangement joins TRBV12-3 or TRBV12-4 to TRBJ1-1; TRBD1, the D gene given by the table, was not confirmed from the DNA. The CDR3 is 10 amino acids long, termini counted. The CDR3 is CASSSTGLVY.